This T cell receptor beta chain is drawn from a study of T cells in Graves' hyperthyroidism and ophthalmopathy. Amplification yielded TCR beta CDR3 regions, with RNA transcripts as the source. HTBI primers were employed in a first-round RT-PCR of the TCR CDR3. From the multiplex PCR reads, TCRdb called clonotypes with MiXCR, one entry per CDR3 protein. This sample has fewer than 350,000 distinct CDR3 sequences, with roughly 20% found just once. V was pared by 4 bases and J by 1 base, with 3 bases of the junction left unmatched. The CDR3 has 15 residues. Germline CDR1 and CDR2: SGHVS and FNYEAQ. Study observations and caveats: Most expanded thyroid clonotypes above 0.001 recurred in blood.

To note about this clonotype: The antigen remains unidentified.

This sequence originates from a man aged 45-60 years with Graves' ophthalmopathy. The sequenced sample was blood. V usage is TRBV7-6 and J usage is TRBJ2-3, with TRBD1 matching over 9 bases. In DNA form, the CDR3 reads TGTGCCAGCAGCTGGGGGGACAGGGGCACAGATACGCAGTATTTT. Translated, it gives CASSWGDRGTDTQYF.